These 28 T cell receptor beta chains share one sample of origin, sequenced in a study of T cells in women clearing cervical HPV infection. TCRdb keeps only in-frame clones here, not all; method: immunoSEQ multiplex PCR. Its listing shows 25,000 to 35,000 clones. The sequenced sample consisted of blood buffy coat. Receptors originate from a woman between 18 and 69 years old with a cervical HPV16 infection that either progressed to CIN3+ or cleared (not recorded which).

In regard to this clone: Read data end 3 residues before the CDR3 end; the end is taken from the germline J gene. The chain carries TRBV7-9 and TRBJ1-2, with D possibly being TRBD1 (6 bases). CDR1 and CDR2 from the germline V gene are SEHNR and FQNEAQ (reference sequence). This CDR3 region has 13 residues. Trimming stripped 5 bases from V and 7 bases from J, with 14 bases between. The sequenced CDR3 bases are TGTGCCAGCAGCGAACAGGGTTCGGGTGGC. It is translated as CASSEQGSGG. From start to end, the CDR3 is CASSEQGSGGYTF.

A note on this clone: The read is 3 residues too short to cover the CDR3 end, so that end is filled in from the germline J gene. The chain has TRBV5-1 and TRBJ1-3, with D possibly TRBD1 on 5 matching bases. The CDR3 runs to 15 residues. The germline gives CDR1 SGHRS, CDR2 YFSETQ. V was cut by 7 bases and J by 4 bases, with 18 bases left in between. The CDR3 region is CASRSWGGEGNTIYF. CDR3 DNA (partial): TGCGCCAGCCGCTCGTGGGGGGGAGAAGGAAACACC.

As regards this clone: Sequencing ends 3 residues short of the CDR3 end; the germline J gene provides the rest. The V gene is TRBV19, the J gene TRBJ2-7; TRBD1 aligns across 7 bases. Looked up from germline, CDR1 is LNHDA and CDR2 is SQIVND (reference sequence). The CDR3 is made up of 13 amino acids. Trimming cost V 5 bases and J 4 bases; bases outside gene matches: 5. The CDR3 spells CASSSRDSYEQYF. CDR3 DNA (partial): TGTGCCAGTAGTTCCCGGGACAGTTACGAG.

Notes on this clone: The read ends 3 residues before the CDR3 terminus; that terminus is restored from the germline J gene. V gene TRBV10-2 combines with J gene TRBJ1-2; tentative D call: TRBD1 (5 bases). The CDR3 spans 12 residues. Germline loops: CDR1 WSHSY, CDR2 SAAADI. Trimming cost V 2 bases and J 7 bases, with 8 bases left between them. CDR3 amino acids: CASSEEGFGYTF. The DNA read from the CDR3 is TGCGCCAGCAGTGAGGAGGGGTTTGGC.

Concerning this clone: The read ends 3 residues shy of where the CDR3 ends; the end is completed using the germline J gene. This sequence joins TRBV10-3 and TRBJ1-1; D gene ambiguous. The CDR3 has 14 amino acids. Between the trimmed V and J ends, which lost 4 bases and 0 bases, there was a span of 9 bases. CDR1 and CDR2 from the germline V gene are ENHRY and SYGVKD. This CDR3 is CAISVNGVNTEAFF. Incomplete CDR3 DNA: TGTGCCATCAGTGTGAACGGTGTGAACACTGAA.

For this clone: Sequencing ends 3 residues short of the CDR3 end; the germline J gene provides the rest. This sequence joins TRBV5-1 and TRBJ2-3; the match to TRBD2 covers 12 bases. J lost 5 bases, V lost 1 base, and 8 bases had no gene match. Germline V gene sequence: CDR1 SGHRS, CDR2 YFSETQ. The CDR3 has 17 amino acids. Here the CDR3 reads CASSLRLAGASGDTQYF. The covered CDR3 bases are TGCGCCAGCAGCTTGCGACTAGCGGGGGCTTCGGGAGATACG. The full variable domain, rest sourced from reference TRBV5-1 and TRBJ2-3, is KAGVTQTPRYLIKTRGQQVTLSCSPISGHRSVSWYQQTPGQGLQFLFEYFSETQRNKGNFPGRFSGRQFSNSRSEMNVSTLELGDSALYLCASSLRLAGASGDTQYFGPGTRLTVL.

The CDR3 loop is CASSPPRGGDPPPEQYF. The part of the CDR3 DNA that was read is TGTGCCAGTAGCCCTCCAAGGGGGGGGGATCCGCCGCCCGAG. This sequence joins TRBV19 and TRBJ2-7; D is possibly TRBD2 (7 bases). The sequenced fragment ends 3 residues before the CDR3 boundary, so the rest is inferred from the germline J gene. This CDR3 is built from 17 residues. Germline V gives CDR1 LNHDA, CDR2 SQIVND (reference sequence). V gave up 6 bases and J gave up 6 bases, with 27 bases separating them.

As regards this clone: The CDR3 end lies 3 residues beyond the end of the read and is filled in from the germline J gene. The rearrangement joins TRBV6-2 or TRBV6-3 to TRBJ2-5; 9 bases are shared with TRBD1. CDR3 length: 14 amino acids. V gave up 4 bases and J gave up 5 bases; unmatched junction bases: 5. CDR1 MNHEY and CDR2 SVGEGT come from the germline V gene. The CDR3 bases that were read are TGTGCCAGCAGTTCTCCGACAGGGGGGGAGACC. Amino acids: CASSSPTGGET. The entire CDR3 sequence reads CASSSPTGGETQYF.

CDR3 DNA (partial): TGCAGTGCTAGACCCCTACAGGGGGGCCACTACGAG. Its protein is CSARPLQGGHYE. The complete CDR3 sequence is CSARPLQGGHYEQYF. The chain links TRBV20-1 to TRBJ2-7; 8 bases line up with TRBD1. Read coverage stops 3 residues before the CDR3 terminus; the germline J gene supplies the remainder. Trimming at V came to 2 bases and at J to 3 bases, leaving 9 bases not matched to a gene. Per the germline V gene, CDR1 is DFQATT and CDR2 is SNEGSKA (reference sequence). The CDR3 has 15 residues.

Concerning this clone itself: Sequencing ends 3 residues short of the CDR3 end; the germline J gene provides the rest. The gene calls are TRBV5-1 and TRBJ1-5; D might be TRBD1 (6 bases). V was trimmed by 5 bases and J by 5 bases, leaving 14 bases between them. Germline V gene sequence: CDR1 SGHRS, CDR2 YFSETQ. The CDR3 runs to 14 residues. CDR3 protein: CASSEGAGDQPQHF. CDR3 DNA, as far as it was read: TGCGCCAGCAGTGAAGGGGCAGGGGATCAGCCC.

The CDR3 loop is CARDAGDRSNQPQHF. CDR3 DNA, as far as it was read: TGTGCCAGAGACGCAGGGGATAGAAGCAATCAGCCC. J is TRBJ1-5 and V is TRBV11-3; perhaps TRBD1 as D (6 bases). Read data end 3 residues before the CDR3 end; the end is taken from the germline J gene. CDR3 size: 15 residues. Germline V gene sequence: CDR1 SGHNT, CDR2 YENEEA. Trimming removed 9 bases from V and 1 base from J, with 16 bases in between. Based on the CDR3 plus reference TRBV11-3 and TRBJ1-5, the full variable domain is EAGVVQSPRYKIIEKKQPVAFWCNPISGHNTLYWYLQNLGQGPELLIRYENEEAVDDSQLPKDRFSAERLKGVDSTLKIQPAELGDSAVYLCARDAGDRSNQPQHFGDGTRLSIL.

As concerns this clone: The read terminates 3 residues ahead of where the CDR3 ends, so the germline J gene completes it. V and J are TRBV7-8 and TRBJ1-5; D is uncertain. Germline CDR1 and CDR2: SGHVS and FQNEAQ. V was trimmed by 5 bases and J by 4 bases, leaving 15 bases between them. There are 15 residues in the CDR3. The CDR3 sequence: CASSEAPRSNQPQHF. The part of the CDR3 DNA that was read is TGTGCCAGCAGCGAGGCCCCGAGGTCAAATCAGCCC. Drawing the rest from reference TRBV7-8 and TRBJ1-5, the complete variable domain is GAGVSQSPRYKVAKRGQDVALRCDPISGHVSLFWYQQALGQGPEFLTYFQNEAQLDKSGLPSDRFFAERPEGSVSTLKIQRTQQEDSAVYLCASSEAPRSNQPQHFGDGTRLSIL.

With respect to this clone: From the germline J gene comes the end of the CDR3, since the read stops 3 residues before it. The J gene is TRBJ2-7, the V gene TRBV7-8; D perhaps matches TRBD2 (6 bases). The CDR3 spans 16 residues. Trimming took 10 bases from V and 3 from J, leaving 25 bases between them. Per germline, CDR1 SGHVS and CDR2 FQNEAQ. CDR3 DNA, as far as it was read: TGTGCCAACAAGCGGGCAGGAAACTCATTGGGCTACGAG. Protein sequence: CANKRAGNSLGYE. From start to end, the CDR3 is CANKRAGNSLGYEQYF.

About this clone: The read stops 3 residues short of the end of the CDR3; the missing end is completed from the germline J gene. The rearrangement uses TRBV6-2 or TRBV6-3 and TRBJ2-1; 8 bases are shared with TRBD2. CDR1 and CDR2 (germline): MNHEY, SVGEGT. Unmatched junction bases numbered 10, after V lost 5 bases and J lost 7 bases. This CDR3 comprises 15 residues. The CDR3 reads CASSTPLRGENEQFF. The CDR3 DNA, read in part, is TGTGCCAGCAGTACCCCTTTGCGGGGGGAGAATGAG.

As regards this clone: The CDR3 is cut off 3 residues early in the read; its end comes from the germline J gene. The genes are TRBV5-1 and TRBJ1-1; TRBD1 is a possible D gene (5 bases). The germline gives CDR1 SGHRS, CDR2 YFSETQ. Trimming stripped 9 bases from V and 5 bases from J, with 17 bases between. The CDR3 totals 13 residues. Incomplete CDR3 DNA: TGCGCCACCTCTCAGGGAGGAAAAACTGAA. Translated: CATSQGGKTE. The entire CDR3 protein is CATSQGGKTEAFF.

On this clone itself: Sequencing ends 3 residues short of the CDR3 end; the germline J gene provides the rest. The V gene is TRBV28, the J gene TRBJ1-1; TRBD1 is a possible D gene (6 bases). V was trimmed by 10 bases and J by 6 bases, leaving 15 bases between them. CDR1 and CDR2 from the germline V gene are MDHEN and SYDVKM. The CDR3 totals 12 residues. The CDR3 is CATREGGAEAFF. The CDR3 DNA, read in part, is TGTGCCACTAGGGAAGGGGGTGCTGAA. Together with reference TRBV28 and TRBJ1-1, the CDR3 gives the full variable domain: DVKVTQSSRYLVKRTGEKVFLECVQDMDHENMFWYRQDPGLGLRLIYFSYDVKMKEKGDIPEGYSVSREKKERFSLILESASTNQTSMYLCATREGGAEAFFGQGTRLTVV.

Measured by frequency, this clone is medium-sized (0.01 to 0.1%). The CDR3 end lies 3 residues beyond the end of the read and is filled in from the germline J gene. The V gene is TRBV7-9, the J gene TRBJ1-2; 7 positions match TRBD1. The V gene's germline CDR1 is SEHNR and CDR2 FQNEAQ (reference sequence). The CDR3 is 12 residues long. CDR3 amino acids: CASSLDRDGYTF. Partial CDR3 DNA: TGTGCCAGCAGTCTCGACAGGGACGGC.

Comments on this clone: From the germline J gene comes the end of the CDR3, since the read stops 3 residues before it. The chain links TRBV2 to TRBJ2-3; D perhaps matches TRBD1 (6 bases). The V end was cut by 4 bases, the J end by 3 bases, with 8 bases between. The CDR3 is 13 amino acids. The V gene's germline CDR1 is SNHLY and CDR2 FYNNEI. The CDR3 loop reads CASSGTGTDTQYF. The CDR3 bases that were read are TGTGCCAGCAGTGGCACAGGGACAGATACG.

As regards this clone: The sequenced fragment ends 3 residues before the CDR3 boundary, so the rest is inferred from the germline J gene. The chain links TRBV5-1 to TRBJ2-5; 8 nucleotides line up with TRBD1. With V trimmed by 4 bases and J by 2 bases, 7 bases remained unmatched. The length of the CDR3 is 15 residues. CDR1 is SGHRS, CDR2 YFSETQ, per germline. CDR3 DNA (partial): TGCGCCAGCAGCCTATGGACAGGGAAGCAAGAGACC. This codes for CASSLWTGKQET. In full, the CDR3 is CASSLWTGKQETQYF.

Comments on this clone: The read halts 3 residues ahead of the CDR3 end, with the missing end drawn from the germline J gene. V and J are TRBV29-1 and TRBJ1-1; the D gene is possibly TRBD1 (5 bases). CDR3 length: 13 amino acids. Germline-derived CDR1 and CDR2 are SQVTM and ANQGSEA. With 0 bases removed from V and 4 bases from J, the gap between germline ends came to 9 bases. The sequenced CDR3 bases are TGCAGCGTTGAAGAGGGAGGGGCCACTGAA. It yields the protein CSVEEGGATE. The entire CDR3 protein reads CSVEEGGATEAFF.

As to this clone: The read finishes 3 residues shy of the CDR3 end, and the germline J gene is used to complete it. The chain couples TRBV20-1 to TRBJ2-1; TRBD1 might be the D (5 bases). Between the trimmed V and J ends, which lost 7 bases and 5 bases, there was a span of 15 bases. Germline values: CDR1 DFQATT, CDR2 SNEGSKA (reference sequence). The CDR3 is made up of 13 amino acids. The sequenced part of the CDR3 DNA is TGCAGTGTTCACAAGGGGTTCGACAATGAG. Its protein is CSVHKGFDNE. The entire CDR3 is CSVHKGFDNEQFF.

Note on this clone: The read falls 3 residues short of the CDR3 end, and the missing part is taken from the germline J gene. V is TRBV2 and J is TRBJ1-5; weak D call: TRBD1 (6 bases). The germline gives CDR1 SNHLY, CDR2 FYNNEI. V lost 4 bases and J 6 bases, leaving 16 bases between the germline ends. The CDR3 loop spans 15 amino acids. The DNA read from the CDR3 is TGTGCCAGCAGTGGGACAGCCCAGGGAAGTCAGCCC. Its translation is CASSGTAQGSQP. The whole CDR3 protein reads CASSGTAQGSQPQHF.

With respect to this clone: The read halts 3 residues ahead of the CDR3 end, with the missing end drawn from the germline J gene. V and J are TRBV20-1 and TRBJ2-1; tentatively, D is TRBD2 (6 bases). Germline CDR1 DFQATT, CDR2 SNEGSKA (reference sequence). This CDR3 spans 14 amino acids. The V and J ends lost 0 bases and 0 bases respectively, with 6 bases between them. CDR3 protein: CSARETSSYNEQFF. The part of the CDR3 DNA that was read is TGCAGTGCTAGAGAGACTAGCTCCTACAATGAG.

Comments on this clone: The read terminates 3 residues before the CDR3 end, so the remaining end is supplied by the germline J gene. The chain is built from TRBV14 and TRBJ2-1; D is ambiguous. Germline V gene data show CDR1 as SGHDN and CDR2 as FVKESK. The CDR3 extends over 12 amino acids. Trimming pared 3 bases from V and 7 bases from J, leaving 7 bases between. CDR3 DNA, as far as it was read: TGTGCCAGCAGCCAGACTTGGAATGAG. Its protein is CASSQTWNE. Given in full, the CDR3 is CASSQTWNEQFF.

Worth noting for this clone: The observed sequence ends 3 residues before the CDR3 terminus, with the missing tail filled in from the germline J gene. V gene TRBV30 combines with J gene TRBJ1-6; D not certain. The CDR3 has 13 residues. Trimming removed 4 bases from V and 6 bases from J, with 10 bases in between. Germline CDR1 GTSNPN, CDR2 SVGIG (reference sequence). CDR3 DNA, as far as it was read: TGTGCCTGGACGGCAGGTACTAATTCACCC. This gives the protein CAWTAGTNSP. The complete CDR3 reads CAWTAGTNSPLHF.

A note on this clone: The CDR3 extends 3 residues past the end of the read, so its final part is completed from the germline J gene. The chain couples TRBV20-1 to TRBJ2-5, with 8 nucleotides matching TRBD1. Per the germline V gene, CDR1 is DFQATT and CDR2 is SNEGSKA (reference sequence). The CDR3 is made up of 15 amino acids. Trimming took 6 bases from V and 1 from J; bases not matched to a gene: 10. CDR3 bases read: TGCAGTGCCCTCCCCGGCAGGGGGCTCCAAGAGACC. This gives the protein CSALPGRGLQET. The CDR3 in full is CSALPGRGLQETQYF.

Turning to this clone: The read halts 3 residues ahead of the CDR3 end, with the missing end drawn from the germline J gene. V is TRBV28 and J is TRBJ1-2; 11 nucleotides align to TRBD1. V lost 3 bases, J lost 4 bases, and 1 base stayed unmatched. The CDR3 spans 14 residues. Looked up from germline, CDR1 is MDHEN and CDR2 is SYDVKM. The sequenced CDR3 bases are TGTGCCAGCAGTTTCGGACAGGGGGCCTATGGC. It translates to CASSFGQGAYG. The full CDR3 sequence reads CASSFGQGAYGYTF.

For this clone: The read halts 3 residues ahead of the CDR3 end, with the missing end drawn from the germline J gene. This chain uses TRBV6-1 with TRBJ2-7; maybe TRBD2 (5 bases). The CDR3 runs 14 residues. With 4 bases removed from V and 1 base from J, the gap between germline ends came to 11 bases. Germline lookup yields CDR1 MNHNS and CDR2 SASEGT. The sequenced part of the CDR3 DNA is TGTGCCAGCAGTGTCGGGGATGGGTCCTACGAG. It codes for CASSVGDGSYE. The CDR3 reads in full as CASSVGDGSYEQYF.